This T cell receptor (beta chain) was profiled in a study of blood T cell repertoires in COVID-19. Data came from immunoSEQ multiplex PCR; TCRdb stores just in-frame clones and leaves some out. The table has roughly 250,000 clones, about nine tenths seen once. V was pared by 11 bases and J by 3 bases, with 15 bases of the junction left unmatched. This CDR3 has 16 amino acids. Germline V CDR1 and CDR2: MNHGY, SVAAGI. The TCR originated in a woman aged 18-29 years who had recovered from COVID-19. Sequencing was carried out using PBMCs or T cells enriched from blood (not recorded which). The chain is built from TRBV6-9 and TRBJ1-3; 8 bases align to TRBD1. The CDR3 is CAAEARTGLFGNTIYF. The CDR3 nucleotides read TGTGCCGCCGAAGCCAGGACAGGGTTATTTGGAAACACCATATATTTT.